These T cell receptor beta chains were read from a single sample in a study of blood T cells in healthy people across ages. From the 5' RACE reads, TCRdb called clonotypes with MiXCR, one entry per CDR3 protein. The data hold roughly 1,800,000 distinct CDR3 sequences, with about 49% observed a single time. Material: blood. All receptors come from a woman aged 40 to 55 in good health. Each CDR3 is given with its conserved first and last residue. D genes are given only for firm matches. Not all rows give a size; the values are once, few, many and, for expanded clones, a class.

J	size	V	D	length	DNA	CDR3
TRBJ2-7	.	TRBV20-1	TRBD2	14	TGCAGTGCTACTAGGAGCGGGAGAAACTACGAGCAGTACTTC	CSATRSGRNYEQYF
TRBJ1-5	.	TRBV29-1	.	13	TGCAGCGTGTGGGCAGGGGGCAATCAGCCCCAGCATTTT	CSVWAGGNQPQHF
TRBJ1-2	.	TRBV20-1	TRBD1	15	TGCAGTGCTAGAGATCTAGACAGGGGGCTTTTTGGCTACACCTTC	CSARDLDRGLFGYTF
TRBJ1-2	.	TRBV28	.	17	TGTGCCAGCAGCCCGACTCTACCGGGACCGATTAACTATGGCTACACCTTC	CASSPTLPGPINYGYTF
TRBJ2-1	few	TRBV20-1	.	11	TGCAGTGCTCTACAGCCTAATGAGCAGTTCTTC	CSALQPNEQFF
TRBJ2-5	few	TRBV29-1	.	12	TGCAGCGTTGAGCAGGGCCCGGAGACCCAGTACTTC	CSVEQGPETQYF
TRBJ2-6	.	TRBV20-1	TRBD1	16	TGCAGTGCTAGTAACAGGGGGCAAGCTGGGGCCAACGTCCTGACTTTC	CSASNRGQAGANVLTF
TRBJ2-3	.	TRBV20-1	.	16	TGCAGTGCTAGAGATCGGGGGCAGGAAGAATCAGATACGCAGTATTTT	CSARDRGQEESDTQYF
TRBJ2-7	.	TRBV28	TRBD2	14	TGTGCCAGCACGGGGGGTGGGGAGACCTACGAGCAGTACTTC	CASTGGGETYEQYF
TRBJ1-2	few	TRBV12-3/TRBV12-4	.	14	TGTGCCAGCAGTTTAACGGCGGTAAACTATGGCTACACCTTC	CASSLTAVNYGYTF
TRBJ2-1	few	TRBV12-3/TRBV12-4	.	15	TGTGCCAGCAGCGTCCTCCTTGGACCGAACGGTGAGCAGTTCTTC	CASSVLLGPNGEQFF
TRBJ2-3	.	TRBV15	TRBD2	18	TGTGCCACCAGCAGAGATGGTAGGGTTAGCGGGGTAACAGATACGCAGTATTTT	CATSRDGRVSGVTDTQYF
TRBJ1-2	few	TRBV10-3	.	13	TGTGCCATCAGTGACAATTCGGGCTTAGGCTACACCTTC	CAISDNSGLGYTF
TRBJ2-4	few	TRBV25-1	.	16	TGTGCCAGCAGTGAAGGGGCCGGAGGAGCCAAAAACATTCAGTACTTC	CASSEGAGGAKNIQYF
TRBJ2-1	.	TRBV20-1	.	15	TGCAGTGCTAGAGAGGGAGCGGGTGGCTACAATGAGCAGTTCTTC	CSAREGAGGYNEQFF
TRBJ2-7	.	TRBV4-3	TRBD1	16	TGCGCCAGCAGCCAAGATGGGACAGATCGCTCCTACGAGCAGTACTTC	CASSQDGTDRSYEQYF
TRBJ1-1	.	TRBV6-2/TRBV6-3	.	13	TGTGCCAGCCAGAAGACTTCGAACACTGAAGCTTTCTTT	CASQKTSNTEAFF
TRBJ2-7	few	TRBV20-1	.	14	TGCAGTGCTAGGGTCTATCCCCCCTACTACGAGCAGTACTTC	CSARVYPPYYEQYF
TRBJ1-5	few	TRBV20-1	TRBD1	15	TGCAGTGCTAGTCCCTCTAAGACAGGGAATCAGCCCCAGCATTTT	CSASPSKTGNQPQHF
TRBJ2-6	.	TRBV5-1	TRBD1	18	TGCGCCAGCAGCTTGGCGGGACAGATTTTCTCTGGGGCCAACGTCCTGACTTTC	CASSLAGQIFSGANVLTF
TRBJ1-2	few	TRBV20-1	TRBD1	15	TGCAGTGCTAGAGATCCCGCAGGGGGTGGATGGGGCTACACCTTC	CSARDPAGGGWGYTF
TRBJ2-7	.	TRBV20-1	TRBD1	14	TGCAGTGCTCCCCCCGGGACAGGGGAAGGCGAGCAGTACTTC	CSAPPGTGEGEQYF
TRBJ1-2	.	TRBV20-1	.	11	TGCAGTGCTACTACTAACTATGGCTACACCTTC	CSATTNYGYTF
TRBJ1-2	few	TRBV29-1	.	13	TGCAGCGCGGAGGACCGGGGATACTATGGCTACACCTTC	CSAEDRGYYGYTF
TRBJ2-1	.	TRBV20-1	TRBD2	17	TGCAGTGCTAGAGATTTTGGGACTAGCGGATCCTACAATGAGCAGTTCTTC	CSARDFGTSGSYNEQFF
TRBJ2-1	once	TRBV7-8	.	14	TGTGCCAGCAGCTTAGGATTTGGTGGAGAGACCCAGTTCTTC	CASSLGFGGETQFF
TRBJ2-3	.	TRBV5-6	TRBD1	17	TGTGCCAGCAGCTTTGCGCCCGGGACAGGTGGGACAGATACGCAGTATTTT	CASSFAPGTGGTDTQYF
TRBJ1-5	.	TRBV6-6	.	15	TGTGCCAGCAGGAACACGGAGGGTTCCAATCAGCCCCAGCATTTT	CASRNTEGSNQPQHF
TRBJ1-1	.	TRBV10-3	.	12	TGTGCCATCAGAACACAGGGCTCTGAAGCTTTCTTT	CAIRTQGSEAFF
TRBJ2-3	.	TRBV20-1	.	15	TGCAGTGCTAGAGGGATTACAGGGAGGAGCCCTTCGCAGTATTTT	CSARGITGRSPSQYF
TRBJ2-1	.	TRBV6-2/TRBV6-3	TRBD1	15	TGTGCCAGCAGCCCGGGACAGGGGTATCTGGATGAGCAGTTCTTC	CASSPGQGYLDEQFF
TRBJ2-1	.	TRBV29-1	TRBD1	16	TGCAGCGTACAAAGTAAAGGGACAGGGGTATACAATGAGCAGTTCTTC	CSVQSKGTGVYNEQFF
TRBJ2-3	once	TRBV4-3	.	17	TGCGCCAGCAGCCAAGATAGTCGGGGTGGATTGATAGATACGCAGTATTTT	CASSQDSRGGLIDTQYF
TRBJ1-2	.	TRBV28	TRBD1	15	TGTGCCAGCAGTCATCGCGCCCGGACAGGGAATGGCTACACCTTC	CASSHRARTGNGYTF
TRBJ2-7	many	TRBV4-3	.	13	TGCGCCAGCAGCCAAGATAGGACGGGCGAGCAGTACTTC	CASSQDRTGEQYF
TRBJ2-1	.	TRBV24-1	TRBD2	16	TGTGCCACCAGTGATTTAGGACTAGCGGATAACAATGAGCAGTTCTTC	CATSDLGLADNNEQFF
TRBJ2-5	.	TRBV29-1	.	15	TGCAGCGTTGCGGGGGGCACTTCGGAAGGGGAGACCCAGTACTTC	CSVAGGTSEGETQYF
TRBJ2-1	.	TRBV7-2	.	14	TGTGCCAGCAGCGTAACGCGAACTACAGGGAAGAAGTTCTTC	CASSVTRTTGKKFF
TRBJ1-1	.	TRBV12-3/TRBV12-4	.	14	TGTGCCAGCAGTTCCCCCGACAGGAACACTGAAGCTTTCTTT	CASSSPDRNTEAFF
TRBJ1-2	.	TRBV7-2	TRBD1	15	TGTGCCAGCAGCTCTACAGGGGGTGGTAACTATGGCTACACCTTC	CASSSTGGGNYGYTF
TRBJ2-7	.	TRBV28	.	14	TGTGCCAGTACACTTTACACAGGGACCTACGAGCAGTACTTC	CASTLYTGTYEQYF
TRBJ2-1	.	TRBV27	.	16	TGTGCCAGCACCTGGGGAGGCCTGAGAGGGGTCAATGGGCAGTTCTTC	CASTWGGLRGVNGQFF
TRBJ2-1	few	TRBV7-2	.	12	TGTGCCAGCAGCCTTACCACCAATGAGCAGTTCTTC	CASSLTTNEQFF
TRBJ2-7	few	TRBV15	.	14	TGTGCCACCAGCGAGGGGACCCTGTGGAACGAGCAGTACTTC	CATSEGTLWNEQYF
TRBJ2-1	.	TRBV15	TRBD2	14	TGTGCCACCAGCAGAGGGCGGGGGGGTAATGAGCAGTTCTTC	CATSRGRGGNEQFF
TRBJ2-3	.	TRBV4-1	.	17	TGCGCCAGCAGCCAAGATCGGGGCGGGGAGTCCACAGATACGCAGTATTTT	CASSQDRGGESTDTQYF
TRBJ1-2	once	TRBV6-5	TRBD1	14	TGTGCCAGCAGATCCGGGACAGGGGGCTATGGCTACACCTTC	CASRSGTGGYGYTF
TRBJ2-3	.	TRBV27	.	16	TGTGCCAGCAGTCCGGGACATTTATGGGGCACAGATACGCAGTATTTT	CASSPGHLWGTDTQYF
TRBJ2-6	.	TRBV5-1	TRBD1	15	TGCGCCAGCAGGAAACAGGGGACTGGGGCCAACGTCCTGACTTTC	CASRKQGTGANVLTF
TRBJ2-1	.	TRBV7-6	TRBD2	17	TGTGCCAGCAGCTTAGCGGGACTAGCGGGGGGAAACAATGAGCAGTTCTTC	CASSLAGLAGGNNEQFF
TRBJ2-7	few	TRBV3-1	TRBD1	15	TGTGCCAGCAGCCGCAACGTCCTGACAGGGTACGAGCAGTACTTC	CASSRNVLTGYEQYF
TRBJ1-6	.	TRBV5-6	.	14	TGTGCCAGCAGCTTAGGGGTAGTCAATTCACCCCTCCACTTT	CASSLGVVNSPLHF
TRBJ1-1	few	TRBV4-2	.	14	TGTGCCAGCAGCCAAGCTCGACTGAACACTGAAGCTTTCTTT	CASSQARLNTEAFF
TRBJ2-5	few	TRBV28	.	14	TGTGCCAGCAAGACCAGGGCGGGGATAGAGACCCAGTACTTC	CASKTRAGIETQYF
TRBJ1-6	once	TRBV28	.	15	TGTGCCAGCAGTATCCCCCGGGGAGGAAATTCACCCCTCCACTTT	CASSIPRGGNSPLHF
TRBJ2-7	.	TRBV11-1	TRBD1	15	TGTGCCAGCAGCGGTGCCACAGGGGGCACTTACGAGCAGTACTTC	CASSGATGGTYEQYF
TRBJ2-5	.	TRBV27	.	13	TGTGCCAGCAGTACACGGACAAGAGAGACCCAGTACTTC	CASSTRTRETQYF
TRBJ2-5	few	TRBV4-3	.	13	TGCGCCAGCAGCCAAGGGGACCGGGAGCCCCAGTACTTC	CASSQGDREPQYF
TRBJ2-1	.	TRBV20-1	.	12	TGCAGTGCTAGAGGACAAAACAATGAGCAGTTCTTC	CSARGQNNEQFF
TRBJ2-1	.	TRBV20-1	TRBD2	16	TGCAGTGCTAGAAGTCCAGCGGGGGGGCATCGGGATGAGCAGTTCTTC	CSARSPAGGHRDEQFF